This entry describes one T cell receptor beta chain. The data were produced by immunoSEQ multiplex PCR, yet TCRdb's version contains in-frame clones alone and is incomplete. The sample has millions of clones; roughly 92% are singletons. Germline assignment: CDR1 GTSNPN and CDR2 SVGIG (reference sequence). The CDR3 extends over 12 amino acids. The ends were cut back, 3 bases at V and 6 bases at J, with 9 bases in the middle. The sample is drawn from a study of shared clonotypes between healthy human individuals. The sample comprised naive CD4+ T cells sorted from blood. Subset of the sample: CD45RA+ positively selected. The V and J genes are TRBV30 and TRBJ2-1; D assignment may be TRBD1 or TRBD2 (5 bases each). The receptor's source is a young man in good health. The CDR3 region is CAWSRGFNEQFF. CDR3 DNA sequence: TGTGCCTGGAGCCGGGGCTTCAATGAGCAGTTCTTC.